This T cell receptor (beta chain) was identified during a study of cytomegalovirus exposure and HLA in healthy donors. About the study: A later analysis reported the 95 to 150 validation repertoires used the same platform as the approximately 700 first-cohort repertoires. Study-level findings and limits: Cytomegalovirus status was reportedly diagnosed by the classifier with high sensitivity and specificity. Researchers counted approximately 160 TCR beta chains as cytomegalovirus-associated.

The table came from immunoSEQ multiplex PCR; TCRdb's copy has only in-frame clones and leaves some out. The sample shows 110,000 or so clones, about 82% of them seen only once. The CDR3 is 14 amino acids. V lost 5 bases, J lost 4 bases, and 15 bases lay in between. CDR1 PRHDT and CDR2 FYEKMQ come from the germline V gene (reference sequence). The donors were part of the validation cohort of 100 to 150 subjects. That cohort was separate from the first cohort, which comprised 666 subjects. Concerning this clone: Its antigen remains unknown.

The chain couples TRBV13 to TRBJ2-7; possibly TRBD1 for D (7 bases). Sequencing used PBMCs. This TCR was recovered from a young man in good health and CMV-seronegative. CDR3 protein: CASSPRTGLYEQYF. In DNA form, the CDR3 reads TGTGCCAGCAGCCCTCGGACAGGACTATACGAGCAGTACTTC.